This section outlines one T cell receptor (beta chain) sequence together with its context. Its antigen is unidentified. This specimen comes from a study of T cells in Graves' hyperthyroidism and ophthalmopathy. General study points: From stable hyperthyroidism, ophthalmopathy was set apart by a 13 V-J model.

This CDR3 spans 11 amino acids. The ends lost 7 bases at V and 4 bases at J; junction bases unmatched: 3. Germline CDR1 reads SQVTM; CDR2 reads ANQGSEA. PBMCs came from 7.5 to 10 ml fresh peripheral blood. There were TCR beta CDR3 regions amplified from RNA transcripts. An initial round of RT-PCR targeting the TCR CDR3 relied on the HTBI primer set. From the multiplex PCR reads, TCRdb called clonotypes with MiXCR, one entry per CDR3 protein. The table records about 200,000 distinct CDR3 sequences, approximately 20% of them present only once. V usage is TRBV29-1 and J usage is TRBJ1-2; 7 nucleotides line up with TRBD1. The TCR sequence derives from a man aged 40-49 years with Graves' hyperthyroidism. Input material: blood. The CDR3 here is CSGRDSYGYTF. CDR3 bases: TGCAGCGGCCGGGACAGCTATGGCTACACCTTC.